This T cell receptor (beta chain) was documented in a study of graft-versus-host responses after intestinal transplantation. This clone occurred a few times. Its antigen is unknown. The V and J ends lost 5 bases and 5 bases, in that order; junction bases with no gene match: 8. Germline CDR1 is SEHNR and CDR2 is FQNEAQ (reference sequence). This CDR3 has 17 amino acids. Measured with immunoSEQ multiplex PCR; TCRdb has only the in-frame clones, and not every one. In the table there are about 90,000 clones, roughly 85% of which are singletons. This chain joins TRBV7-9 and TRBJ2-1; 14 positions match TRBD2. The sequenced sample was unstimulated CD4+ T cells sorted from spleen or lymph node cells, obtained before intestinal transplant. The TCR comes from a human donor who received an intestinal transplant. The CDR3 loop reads CASSPGTSGRGDNEQFF. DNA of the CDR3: TGTGCCAGCAGCCCCGGGACTAGCGGGAGAGGCGACAATGAGCAGTTCTTC.